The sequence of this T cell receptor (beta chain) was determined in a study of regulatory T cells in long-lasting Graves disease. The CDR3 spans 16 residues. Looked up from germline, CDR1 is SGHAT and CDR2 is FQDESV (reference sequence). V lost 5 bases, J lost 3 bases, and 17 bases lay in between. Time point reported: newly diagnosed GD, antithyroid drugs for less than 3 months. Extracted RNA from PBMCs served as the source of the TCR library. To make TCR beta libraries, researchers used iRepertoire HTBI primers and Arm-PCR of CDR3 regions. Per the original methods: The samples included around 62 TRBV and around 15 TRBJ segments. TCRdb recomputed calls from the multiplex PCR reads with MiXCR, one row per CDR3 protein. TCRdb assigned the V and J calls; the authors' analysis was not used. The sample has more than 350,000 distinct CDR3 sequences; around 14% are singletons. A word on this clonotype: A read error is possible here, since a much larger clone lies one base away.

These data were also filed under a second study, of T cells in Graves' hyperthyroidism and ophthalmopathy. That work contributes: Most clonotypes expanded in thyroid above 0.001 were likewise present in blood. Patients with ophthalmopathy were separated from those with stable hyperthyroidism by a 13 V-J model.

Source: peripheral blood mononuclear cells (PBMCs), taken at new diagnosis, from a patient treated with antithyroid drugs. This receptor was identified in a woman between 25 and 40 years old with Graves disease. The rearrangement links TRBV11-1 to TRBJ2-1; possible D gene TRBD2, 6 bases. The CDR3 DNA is TGTGCCAGCAGCCTAAGGGCCGGACTAAGCTACAATGAGCAGTTCTTC. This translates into CASSLRAGLSYNEQFF.